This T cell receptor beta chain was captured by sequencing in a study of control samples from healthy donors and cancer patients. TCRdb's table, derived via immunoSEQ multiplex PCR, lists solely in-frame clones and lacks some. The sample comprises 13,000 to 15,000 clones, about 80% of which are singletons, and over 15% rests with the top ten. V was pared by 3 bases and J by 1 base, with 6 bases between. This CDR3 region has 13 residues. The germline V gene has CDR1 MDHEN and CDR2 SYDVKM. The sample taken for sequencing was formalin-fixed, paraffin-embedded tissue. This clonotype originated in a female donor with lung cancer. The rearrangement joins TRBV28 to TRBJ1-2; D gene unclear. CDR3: CASSLRDNYGYTF. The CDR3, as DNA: TGTGCCAGCAGTTTGAGGGATAACTATGGCTACACCTTC.